A selection of T cell receptor beta chains follows, all from one sample in a study of radiation and T cells in renal cell carcinoma. The protocol was immunoSEQ multiplex PCR, while the TCRdb copy is restricted to in-frame clones and leaves out a portion. This table holds roughly 100,000 clones, 84% found once. Sequences were derived from blood, sampled from a patient whose treatment included radiotherapy and nephrectomy. The source is a man aged 60-69 years with renal cell carcinoma. The CDR3 runs from the conserved cysteine through the conserved F or W. Fields, in order: CDR3 protein, CDR3 DNA, J gene, D gene, clone size, V gene. A D gene is named only where the DNA matches it firmly. Some rows have no size entry. The others give once, few or many, or a class for an expanded clone.

CDR3aa: CASSRSRSSGNTIYF
CDR3nt: TGTGCCAGCAGTCGTTCCAGGAGCTCTGGAAACACCATATATTTT
j_gene: TRBJ1-3
d_gene: NA
abundance: NA
v_gene: TRBV2

CDR3aa: CASSLGTGQPQHF
CDR3nt: TGTGCCAGCAGTTTAGGGACGGGTCAGCCCCAGCATTTT
j_gene: TRBJ1-5
d_gene: NA
abundance: NA
v_gene: TRBV6-4

CDR3aa: CASRGTGVNTEAFF
CDR3nt: TGCGCCAGCAGAGGGACAGGTGTGAACACTGAAGCTTTCTTT
j_gene: TRBJ1-1
d_gene: TRBD1
abundance: few
v_gene: TRBV10-1

CDR3aa: CSAATSGTQYF
CDR3nt: TGCAGTGCTGCGACTAGCGGGACCCAGTACTTC
j_gene: TRBJ2-5
d_gene: TRBD2
abundance: once
v_gene: TRBV20-1

CDR3aa: CASSPPTSGSANEQYF
CDR3nt: TGTGCCAGCAGCCCACCCACTAGCGGGAGCGCGAACGAGCAGTACTTC
j_gene: TRBJ2-7
d_gene: TRBD2
abundance: once
v_gene: TRBV7-9

CDR3aa: CASSRQGADTQYF
CDR3nt: TGCGCCAGCAGCCGACAGGGAGCAGATACGCAGTATTTT
j_gene: TRBJ2-3
d_gene: TRBD1
abundance: NA
v_gene: TRBV4-3

CDR3aa: CASSTVRGKNTEAFF
CDR3nt: TGTGCCAGCAGCACGGTCCGGGGGAAGAACACTGAAGCTTTCTTT
j_gene: TRBJ1-1
d_gene: NA
abundance: few
v_gene: TRBV5-6

CDR3aa: CASRLYNEQFF
CDR3nt: TGTGCCAGCAGGCTCTACAATGAGCAGTTCTTC
j_gene: TRBJ2-1
d_gene: NA
abundance: NA
v_gene: TRBV7-2

CDR3aa: CASGQGNTGELFF
CDR3nt: TGTGCCAGCGGACAGGGAAACACCGGGGAGCTGTTTTTT
j_gene: TRBJ2-2
d_gene: TRBD1
abundance: NA
v_gene: TRBV7-3

CDR3aa: CASTVASNSGANVLTF
CDR3nt: TGTGCCAGCACTGTAGCCTCTAACTCTGGGGCCAACGTCCTGACTTTC
j_gene: TRBJ2-6
d_gene: NA
abundance: NA
v_gene: TRBV6-1

CDR3aa: CAKGADVQQTQYF
CDR3nt: TGTGCCAAGGGGGCAGACGTACAGCAGACCCAGTACTTC
j_gene: TRBJ2-5
d_gene: TRBD1
abundance: NA
v_gene: TRBV2

CDR3aa: CSVDRRAGDTIYF
CDR3nt: TGCAGCGTTGACCGCAGGGCTGGGGACACCATATATTTT
j_gene: TRBJ1-3
d_gene: NA
abundance: NA
v_gene: TRBV29-1

CDR3aa: CASSLLARPTDTQYF
CDR3nt: TGCGCCAGCAGCTTGCTAGCGCGACCCACAGATACGCAGTATTTT
j_gene: TRBJ2-3
d_gene: NA
abundance: NA
v_gene: TRBV5-1

CDR3aa: CASSPLRRLAGARGNIQYF
CDR3nt: TGTGCCAGCAGCCCACTCCGCCGACTAGCGGGAGCAAGGGGAAACATTCAGTACTTC
j_gene: TRBJ2-4
d_gene: TRBD2
abundance: NA
v_gene: TRBV11-2

CDR3aa: CASSDFQGPTEAFF
CDR3nt: TGTGCCAGCAGTGATTTTCAGGGCCCCACTGAAGCTTTCTTT
j_gene: TRBJ1-1
d_gene: NA
abundance: NA
v_gene: TRBV27

CDR3aa: CACNEAGTRSISSYNEQFF
CDR3nt: TGCGCCTGCAACGAGGCCGGGACTAGATCGATTAGCTCCTACAATGAGCAGTTCTTC
j_gene: TRBJ2-1
d_gene: TRBD2
abundance: NA
v_gene: TRBV5-1

CDR3aa: CASSFQGGWLGTYNEQFF
CDR3nt: TGTGCCAGCAGCTTCCAGGGGGGCTGGCTGGGCACCTACAATGAGCAGTTCTTC
j_gene: TRBJ2-1
d_gene: NA
abundance: NA
v_gene: TRBV5-8